This entry is about one T cell receptor (beta chain). This entry comes from a study of Ad26.COV2.S vaccination and SARS-CoV-2 variants. Sample treatment: around 19 received Ad26.COV2.S at low or high dose, single or two shots; about 5 received placebo; per-sample allocation not given. After the first vaccine or placebo injection, samples were drawn on day 63. An adult of 18-55 years in Boston served as donor. The repertoire was sequenced with immunoSEQ multiplex PCR; TCRdb's copy has only in-frame clones and lacks some. Among fewer than 400,000 clones listed, 70% to 90% were seen once. This TCR came from a person aged 18-60 years who received the Ad26.COV2.S COVID-19 vaccine or a placebo. The sample in question was peripheral blood, obtained in a trial of Ad26.COV2.S vaccine versus placebo.

The CDR3, as DNA: TGTGCCAGCAGCTTGTTAGGCCCAGATGGAAACACCATATATTTT. It yields the protein CASSLLGPDGNTIYF. The chain has TRBV5-6 and TRBJ1-3; D is unresolved. The V end was cut by 1 base, the J end by 3 bases, with 11 bases between. Germline assignment: CDR1 SGHDT and CDR2 YYEEEE. The CDR3 is made up of 15 amino acids. Using reference TRBV5-6 and TRBJ1-3 for the parts outside the CDR3, the full variable domain is DAGVTQSPTHLIKTRGQQVTLRCSPKSGHDTVSWYQQALGQGPQFIFQYYEEEERQRGNFPDRFSGHQFPNYSSELNVNALLLGDSALYLCASSLLGPDGNTIYFGEGSWLTVV.